This is a list of T cell receptor beta chains from one sample in a study of blood T cell repertoires in COVID-19. Using immunoSEQ multiplex PCR, the repertoire was profiled, and TCRdb retains in-frame clones only, with some absent. The table shows about 260,000 clones, with approximately 86% occurring only once. Specimen: peripheral blood. The receptors originated from a man younger than 35 with active or convalescent COVID-19. The CDR3 runs from the conserved cysteine through the conserved F or W.

V | CDR3
TRBV6-6 | CASSNRGQGYEQYF
TRBV28 | CASSQGTERVAEAFF
TRBV2 | CATRGGVTQPQHF
TRBV5-1 | CASSLVTGTGWGEQYF
TRBV7-2 | CASNPGGSYNEQFF
TRBV27 | CASSPGGAYFEAFF
TRBV4-1 | CASSQEARGTGELFF
TRBV15 | CATTAGLGEKLFF
TRBV5-6 | CASSPGTGNQPQHF
TRBV27 | CASSMTPTYTEAFF
TRBV19 | CASTQGAWGTEAFF
TRBV6-6 | CASSLDRVTEAFF
TRBV2 | CASSEVRQGEQPQHF
TRBV6-5 | CASSYTDNSGNTIYF
TRBV10-2 | CASSLLMNTEAFF
TRBV7-2 | CASSQTGNTEAFF
TRBV21-1 | CASSTPTGQPSQPQHF
TRBV6-5 | CATSVERATNEKLFF
TRBV6-5 | CASSTGTEPYGYTF
TRBV27 | CASSFEGVLETQYF
TRBV5-6 | CASSRGLAGLTDTQYF
TRBV3-1/TRBV3-2 | CASSPNEPGLAVYEQYF
TRBV3-1/TRBV3-2 | CASSQPDRATEAFF
TRBV2 | CASSTHSRENYTF
TRBV30 | CAWSVGTGTDTQYF
TRBV2 | CASSAAGEETQYF
TRBV6-5 | CASKRGSSYEQYF
TRBV28 | CASSLEAGSSYEQYF
TRBV6-2/TRBV6-3 | CASSYGDWQFF
TRBV2 | CASRTGTGGILAKNIQYF
TRBV6-5 | CASRGPVQGLFF
TRBV11-1 | CASSLGGTFDEQFF
TRBV15 | CATSRVTTADTQYF
TRBV5-1 | CASSLGTGVGNTIYF
TRBV11-2 | CASTAGREQYF
TRBV4-1 | CASSPLTTEFQETQYF
TRBV28 | CASSLGQGVGSHGYTF
TRBV6-6 | CASSHTKWRESRVVSTGELFF
TRBV6-5 | CASSPRQGGVEKLFF
TRBV27 | CASSHASGTGEYGGELFF
TRBV24-1 | CAPRGDRYEKLFF
TRBV5-6 | CASSHRVANEQFF
TRBV5-5 | CASSPLAGGRDTQYF
TRBV30 | CAWSVIYPPGETEAFF
TRBV7-6 | CASSPPGLAVYEQYF
TRBV3-1/TRBV3-2 | CASSQDRSGYTF
TRBV5-4 | CASSSTGSRAGYTF
TRBV3-1/TRBV3-2 | CASSQAPKDTQYF
TRBV30 | CAWSVGTGDYEQYF
TRBV27 | CASSRTGGPNEQFF
TRBV4-2 | CASSQDSGDNEQFF